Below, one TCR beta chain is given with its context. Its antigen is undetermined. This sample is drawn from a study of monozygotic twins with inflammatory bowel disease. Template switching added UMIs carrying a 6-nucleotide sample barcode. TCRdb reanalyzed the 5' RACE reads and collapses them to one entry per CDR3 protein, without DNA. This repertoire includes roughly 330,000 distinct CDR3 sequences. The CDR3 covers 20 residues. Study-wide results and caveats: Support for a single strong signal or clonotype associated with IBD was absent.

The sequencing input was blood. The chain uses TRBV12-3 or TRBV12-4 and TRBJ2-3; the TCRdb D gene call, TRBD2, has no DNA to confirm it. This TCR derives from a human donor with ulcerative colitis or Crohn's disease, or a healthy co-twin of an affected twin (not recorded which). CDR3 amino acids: CASSFLLTLWGTTGADTQYF.